The 25 T cell receptor beta chains below all came from one sample that was sequenced in a study of technical replicates of blood from four donors. Produced via immunoSEQ multiplex PCR; TCRdb's table is partial and in-frame only. The sample yields tens of thousands of clones, over 85% seen once. The sequenced material came from T cells isolated from PBMCs. The receptors come from a human donor in good health.

V usage is TRBV11-1 and J usage is TRBJ1-4, with D hard to call. Germline loops: CDR1 SGHAT, CDR2 FQDESV (reference sequence). V shed 5 bases and J shed 6 bases, with 16 bases lying between them. The CDR3 is 15 residues long. CDR3 bases: TGTGCCAGCAGCGGAGGAGGATCAGTGGATGAAAAACTGTTTTTT. Its protein product is CASSGGGSVDEKLFF.

This clone came up a few times. In DNA, the CDR3 is TGTGCCAGCAGCTTTGACTACCGCCCCTACAATGAGCAGTTCTTC. Translating gives CASSFDYRPYNEQFF. The chain employs TRBV7-3 and TRBJ2-1; possibly TRBD2 for D (5 bases). V shed 3 bases and J shed 2 bases, with 11 bases lying between them. The CDR3 runs to 15 residues. Germline V CDR1 and CDR2: SGHTA, FQGTGA.

The chain links TRBV12-5 to TRBJ1-1; 7 bases line up with TRBD1. The ends lost 5 bases at V and 2 bases at J; junction bases unmatched: 8. CDR1 is LGHNT and CDR2 is FRNRAP in the germline V gene. The CDR3 loop spans 15 amino acids. The CDR3 nucleotides are TGTGCTAGTGGTCTTGGACAGGACACCAACACTGAAGCTTTCTTT. Its protein product is CASGLGQDTNTEAFF.

The chain is built from TRBV5-4 and TRBJ1-1; D possibly corresponds to TRBD1 (6 bases). The V and J ends lost 4 bases and 4 bases respectively, with 14 bases between them. This CDR3 has 14 amino acids. Germline lookup yields CDR1 SGHNT and CDR2 YYREEE (reference sequence). In nucleotides, the CDR3 is TGTGCCAGCAGCGTACAGGGAACGGGCACTGAAGCTTTCTTT. Translation: CASSVQGTGTEAFF. Variable domain in full (rest from reference TRBV5-4 and TRBJ1-1): ETGVTQSPTHLIKTRGQQVTLRCSSQSGHNTVSWYQQALGQGPQFIFQYYREEENGRGNFPPRFSGLQFPNYSSELNVNALELDDSALYLCASSVQGTGTEAFFGQGTRLTVV.

The chain is built from TRBV27 and TRBJ1-1, with TRBD1 as a possible D gene (6 bases). The ends were cut back, 2 bases at V and 4 bases at J, with 8 bases in the middle. Germline assignment: CDR1 MNHEY and CDR2 SMNVEV (reference sequence). The CDR3 has 13 amino acids. The CDR3 reads CASSLNRVTEAFF. The CDR3, as DNA: TGTGCCAGCAGTTTAAACAGGGTCACTGAAGCTTTCTTT.

This sequence joins TRBV25-1 and TRBJ1-1; weak D call: TRBD1 (6 bases). Germline V gene sequence: CDR1 MGHDK, CDR2 SYGVNS. There are 13 residues in the CDR3. Trimming removed 5 bases at V and 7 bases at J, with 14 bases between. The CDR3 is CASSNPGVDEAFF. The DNA for the CDR3 is TGTGCCAGCAGTAACCCAGGGGTGGATGAAGCTTTCTTT.

The V gene is TRBV6-6, the J gene TRBJ2-6, with D unresolved. The CDR3 runs 14 residues. Between the trimmed V and J ends, which lost 7 bases and 0 bases, there was a span of 7 bases. Germline values: CDR1 MNHNY, CDR2 SVGAGI (reference sequence). Here the CDR3 DNA reads TGTGCCAGCAAGTTACTCTCTGGGGCCAACGTCCTGACTTTC. Its translation: CASKLLSGANVLTF.

This clone was seen more than once but under ten times. The chain employs TRBV6-5 and TRBJ1-2; D may be TRBD1 (5 bases). From germline, CDR1 is MNHEY and CDR2 SVGAGI. This CDR3 is 13 amino acids long. V gave up 3 bases and J gave up 6 bases, with 11 bases separating them. As DNA, the CDR3 is TGTGCCAGCAGTTATACCGCCAGGGATGGCTACACCTTC. It codes for CASSYTARDGYTF.

V is TRBV4-3 and J is TRBJ2-7; D gene ambiguous. Trimming removed 0 bases at V and 3 bases at J, with 6 bases between. The germline gives CDR1 LGHNA, CDR2 YSLEER. This CDR3 spans 13 amino acids. CDR3 coding DNA: TGCGCCAGCAGCCAAGAGGCCTTCTACGAGCAGTACTTC. It codes for CASSQEAFYEQYF.

The chain carries TRBV5-1 and TRBJ2-1; 10 bases agree with TRBD2. The CDR3 is 15 residues long. CDR1 is SGHRS, CDR2 YFSETQ, per germline. The V gene end was trimmed by 3 bases and the J gene end by 3 bases; junction bases not matched to a gene: 3. DNA for the CDR3: TGCGCCAGCAGCTCGGGGACTAGCGACTACAATGAGCAGTTCTTC. Translated, it gives CASSSGTSDYNEQFF.

The chain recombines TRBV11-3 with TRBJ2-7; TRBD2 matches at 11 bases. Germline CDR1 is SGHNT and CDR2 is YENEEA. The CDR3 is 15 amino acids. V trimming: 5 bases; J trimming: 3 bases; junction bases outside the gene matches: 6. CDR3 amino acids: CASSAGTSGYYEQYF. CDR3 bases: TGTGCCAGCAGCGCAGGGACTAGCGGTTACTACGAGCAGTACTTC.

The chain is built from TRBV25-1 and TRBJ2-7; 10 nucleotides align to TRBD2. The junction had 9 bases not matched to a gene; V was cut back by 2 bases and J by 5 bases. Germline assignment: CDR1 MGHDK and CDR2 SYGVNS. The CDR3 covers 16 residues. The CDR3 loop is CASSEPGLAGAHEQYF. The CDR3 DNA follows: TGTGCCAGCAGTGAACCCGGGCTAGCGGGAGCCCACGAGCAGTACTTC.

This clone has a single count. This sequence joins TRBV7-2 and TRBJ2-5; 9 bases agree with TRBD2. CDR3 size: 15 residues. Looked up from germline, CDR1 is SGHTA and CDR2 is FQGNSA. Trimming at V came to 3 bases and at J to 2 bases, leaving 4 bases not matched to a gene. CDR3: CASSLTSGSQETQYF. Written as DNA, the CDR3 is TGTGCCAGCAGCTTGACTAGCGGATCGCAAGAGACCCAGTACTTC. Combining the CDR3 with reference TRBV7-2 and TRBJ2-5 gives the whole variable domain GAGVSQSPSNKVTEKGKDVELRCDPISGHTALYWYRQSLGQGLEFLIYFQGNSAPDKSGLPSDRFSAERTGGSVSTLTIQRTQQEDSAVYLCASSLTSGSQETQYFGPGTRLLVL.

The chain is built from TRBV5-1 and TRBJ2-7, with 8 bases aligning to TRBD2. CDR1 is SGHRS, CDR2 YFSETQ, per germline. The J segment lost 2 bases and the V segment lost 1 base, leaving 5 bases of the junction unmatched. The length of the CDR3 is 15 residues. CDR3 loop: CASSLTSGIAYEQYF. CDR3 coding DNA: TGCGCCAGCAGCTTGACTAGCGGAATTGCCTACGAGCAGTACTTC.

The genes are TRBV19 and TRBJ1-1; D is undetermined. Looked up from germline, CDR1 is LNHDA and CDR2 is SQIVND (reference sequence). The CDR3 totals 13 residues. V lost 0 bases and J 5 bases, leaving 7 bases between the germline ends. The CDR3 loop is CASSIDLETEAFF. The CDR3 nucleotides read TGTGCCAGTAGTATAGACCTAGAAACTGAAGCTTTCTTT.

The chain has TRBV6-1 and TRBJ1-1; 9 bases fit TRBD1. Germline CDR1 MNHNS, CDR2 SASEGT. The CDR3 has 14 residues. V shed 6 bases, J shed 5 bases, and the junction held 7 bases outside the gene matches. CDR3 in DNA: TGTGCCAGCAGCCGCACAGGGGGCGATACTGAAGCTTTCTTT. Encoded protein: CASSRTGGDTEAFF.

J is TRBJ1-1 and V is TRBV2, with D unclear. V was trimmed by 5 bases and J by 5 bases, leaving 9 bases between them. The CDR3 has 12 residues. Germline assignment: CDR1 SNHLY and CDR2 FYNNEI. This chain's CDR3 is CASSRPGTEAFF. CDR3 in DNA: TGTGCCAGCAGTCGGCCGGGAACTGAAGCTTTCTTT.

This CDR3 reads CAWSVRGTTNEKLFF. As DNA, the CDR3 is TGTGCCTGGAGTGTACGGGGGACAACTAATGAAAAACTGTTTTTT. This chain links TRBV30 with TRBJ1-4; D perhaps matches TRBD1 (5 bases). The CDR3 is made up of 15 amino acids. Germline CDR1 and CDR2: GTSNPN and SVGIG (reference sequence). Trimming stripped 0 bases from V and 0 bases from J, with 8 bases between.

This chain's CDR3 is CAWRMQGYEQYF. Written as DNA, the CDR3 is TGTGCCTGGAGGATGCAGGGCTACGAGCAGTACTTC. The V and J genes are TRBV30 and TRBJ2-7; D perhaps matches TRBD1 (5 bases). Germline V gene sequence: CDR1 GTSNPN, CDR2 SVGIG (reference sequence). The ends were cut back, 3 bases at V and 3 bases at J, with 9 bases in the middle. The CDR3 totals 12 residues.

CDR3 nucleotides: TGTGCCAGCAGTAGAACAGTGAACACTGAAGCTTTCTTT. Its protein product is CASSRTVNTEAFF. The chain carries TRBV6-4 and TRBJ1-1; D not certain. There are 13 residues in the CDR3. CDR1 and CDR2 from the germline V gene are MRHNA and SNTAGT. The V gene lost 5 bases and the J gene lost 0 bases, with 7 bases spanning the gap.

In DNA form, the CDR3 reads TGTGCCAGCAGAACGGACAGGGGGGGCTACACCTTC. Translation gives CASRTDRGGYTF. The genes are TRBV7-9 and TRBJ1-2, with 10 bases identical to TRBD1. V lost 6 bases to trimming and J lost 8 bases; unmatched junction nucleotides: 3. This CDR3 has 12 amino acids. Germline V gives CDR1 SEHNR, CDR2 FQNEAQ (reference sequence).

This clone showed up just a few times. This chain connects TRBV4-1 to TRBJ1-4; TRBD1 matches 7 bases. The V gene end was trimmed by 7 bases and the J gene end by 7 bases; junction bases not matched to a gene: 21. The CDR3 has 18 amino acids. The V gene's germline CDR1 is MGHRA and CDR2 YSYEKL. The DNA of the CDR3 is TGCGCCAGCAAATCGCTGACCGCCAGGGACAGCTTATTTGAAAAACTGTTTTTT. It translates to CASKSLTARDSLFEKLFF.

Only a few counts were recorded for this clone. The gene calls are TRBV6-1 and TRBJ2-5, with TRBD2 matching 7 bases. Germline values: CDR1 MNHNS, CDR2 SASEGT. The junction had 11 bases not matched to a gene; V was cut back by 8 bases and J by 5 bases. This CDR3 is built from 14 residues. CDR3 DNA sequence: TGTGCCAGCGCCTGGCGGGAGTCCTGGGAGACCCAGTACTTC. Translated, it gives CASAWRESWETQYF.

This chain uses TRBV7-3 with TRBJ2-7, with a weak D call TRBD2 (6 bases). The CDR3 is made up of 15 amino acids. Trimming pared 4 bases from V and 0 bases from J, leaving 13 bases between. The germline CDR1 and CDR2 sequences are SGHTA and FQGTGA. The CDR3 loop is CASSYGGGSSYEQYF. CDR3 DNA sequence: TGTGCCAGCAGCTACGGGGGAGGCAGCTCCTACGAGCAGTACTTC.

The gene calls are TRBV2 and TRBJ2-3, with 7 bases lining up with TRBD1. CDR3 length: 15 amino acids. Germline V gene sequence: CDR1 SNHLY, CDR2 FYNNEI. V shed 8 bases and J 0 bases; nucleotides not matched to a gene: 8. The CDR3 sequence is CASGRDSHSTDTQYF. CDR3 bases: TGTGCCAGCGGCCGGGACAGCCATAGCACAGATACGCAGTATTTT.